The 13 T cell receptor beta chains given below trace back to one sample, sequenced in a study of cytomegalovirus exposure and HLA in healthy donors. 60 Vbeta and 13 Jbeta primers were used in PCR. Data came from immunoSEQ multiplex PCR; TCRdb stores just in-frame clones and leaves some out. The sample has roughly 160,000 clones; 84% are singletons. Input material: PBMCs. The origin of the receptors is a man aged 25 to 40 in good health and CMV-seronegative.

CDR3 loop: CASSLSGGARPTGELFF. The CDR3 region has the DNA TGTGCCAGCAGCTTAAGCGGTGGGGCCAGGCCCACCGGGGAGCTGTTTTTT. This chain links TRBV7-3 with TRBJ2-2; a possible D gene is TRBD1 (5 bases). The CDR3 runs to 17 residues. The germline V gene has CDR1 SGHTA and CDR2 FQGTGA. V lost 1 base, J lost 4 bases, and 16 bases lay in between.

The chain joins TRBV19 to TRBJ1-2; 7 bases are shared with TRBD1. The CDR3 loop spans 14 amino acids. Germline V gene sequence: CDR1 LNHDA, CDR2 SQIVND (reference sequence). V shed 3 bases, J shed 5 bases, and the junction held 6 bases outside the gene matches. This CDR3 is CASSMGQPGYGYTF. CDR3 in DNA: TGTGCCAGTAGTATGGGACAGCCAGGATATGGCTACACCTTC.

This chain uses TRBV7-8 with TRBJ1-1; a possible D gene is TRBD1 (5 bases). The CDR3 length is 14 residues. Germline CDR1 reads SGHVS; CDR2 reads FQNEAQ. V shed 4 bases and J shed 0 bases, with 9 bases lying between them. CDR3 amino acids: CASSWSGLNTEAFF. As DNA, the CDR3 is TGTGCCAGCAGCTGGTCAGGGCTGAACACTGAAGCTTTCTTT.

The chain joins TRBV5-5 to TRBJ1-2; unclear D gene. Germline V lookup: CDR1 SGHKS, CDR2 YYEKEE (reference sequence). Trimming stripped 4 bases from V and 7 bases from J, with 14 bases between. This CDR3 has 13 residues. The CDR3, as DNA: TGTGCCAGCAGCCCCACTGATCAGCGTGGCTACACCTTC. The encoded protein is CASSPTDQRGYTF.

CDR3 residues: CASSYRQGASLDIQYF. For the CDR3, the DNA is TGTGCCAGCAGTTACAGACAGGGGGCGAGTTTGGACATTCAGTACTTC. The chain has TRBV6-6 and TRBJ2-4, with 10 nucleotides matching TRBD1. The CDR3 spans 16 residues. The J segment lost 8 bases and the V segment lost 2 bases, leaving 9 bases of the junction unmatched. The V gene's germline CDR1 is MNHNY and CDR2 SVGAGI (reference sequence).

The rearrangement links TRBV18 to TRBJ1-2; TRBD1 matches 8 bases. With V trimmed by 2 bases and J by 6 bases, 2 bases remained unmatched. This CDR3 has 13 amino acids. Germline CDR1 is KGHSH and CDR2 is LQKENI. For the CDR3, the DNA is TGTGCCAGCTCACCAATGACAGGGGATGGCTACACCTTC. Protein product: CASSPMTGDGYTF.

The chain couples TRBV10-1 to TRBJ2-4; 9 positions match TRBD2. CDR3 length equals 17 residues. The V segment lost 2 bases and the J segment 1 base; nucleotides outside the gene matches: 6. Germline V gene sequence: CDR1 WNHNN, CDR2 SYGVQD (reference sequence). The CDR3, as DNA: TGCGCCAGCAGTGAGGGCGGGGGGGCGGGGGCCAAAAACATTCAGTACTTC. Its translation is CASSEGGGAGAKNIQYF.

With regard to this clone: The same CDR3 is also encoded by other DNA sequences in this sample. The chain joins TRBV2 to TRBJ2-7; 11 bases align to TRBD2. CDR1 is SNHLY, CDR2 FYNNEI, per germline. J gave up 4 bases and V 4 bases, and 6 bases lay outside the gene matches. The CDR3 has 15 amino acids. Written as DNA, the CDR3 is TGTGCCAGCAGTGGGCCACTAGCGGGAGCTTACGAGCAGTACTTC. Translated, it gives CASSGPLAGAYEQYF.

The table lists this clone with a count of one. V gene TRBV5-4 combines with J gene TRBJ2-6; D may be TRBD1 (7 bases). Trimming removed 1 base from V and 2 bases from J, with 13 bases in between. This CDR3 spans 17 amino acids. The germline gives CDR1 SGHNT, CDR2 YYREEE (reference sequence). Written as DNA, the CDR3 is TGTGCCAGCAGCTTGCCAGGGGGGATGGCTGGGGCCAACGTCCTGACTTTC. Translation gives CASSLPGGMAGANVLTF.

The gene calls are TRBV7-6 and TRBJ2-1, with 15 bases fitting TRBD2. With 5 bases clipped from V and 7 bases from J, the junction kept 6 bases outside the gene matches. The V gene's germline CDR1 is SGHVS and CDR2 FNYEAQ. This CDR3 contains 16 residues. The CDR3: CASSLTGTSGRNEQFF. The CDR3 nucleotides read TGTGCCAGCAGCCTCACTGGGACTAGCGGGAGGAATGAGCAGTTCTTC.

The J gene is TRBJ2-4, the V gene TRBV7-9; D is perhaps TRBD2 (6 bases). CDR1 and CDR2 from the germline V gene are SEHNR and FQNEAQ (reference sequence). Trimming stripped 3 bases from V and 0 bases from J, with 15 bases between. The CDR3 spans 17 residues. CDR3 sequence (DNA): TGTGCCAGCAGCTTGGACCTTAGCGGCATAGCCAAAAACATTCAGTACTTC. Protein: CASSLDLSGIAKNIQYF.

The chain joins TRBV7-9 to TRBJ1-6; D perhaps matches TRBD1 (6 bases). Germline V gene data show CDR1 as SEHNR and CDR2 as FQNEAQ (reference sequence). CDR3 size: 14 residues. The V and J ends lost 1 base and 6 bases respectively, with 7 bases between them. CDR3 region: CASSLGQVNSPLHF. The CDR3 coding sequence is TGTGCCAGCAGCTTAGGACAGGTTAATTCACCCCTCCACTTT.

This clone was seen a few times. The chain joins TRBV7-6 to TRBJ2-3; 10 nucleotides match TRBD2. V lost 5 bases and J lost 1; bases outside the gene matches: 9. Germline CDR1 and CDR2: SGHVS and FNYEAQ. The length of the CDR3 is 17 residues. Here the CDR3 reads CASSATSGTSGTDTQYF. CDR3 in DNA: TGTGCCAGCAGCGCGACCTCCGGGACTAGCGGCACAGATACGCAGTATTTT.